This T cell receptor (beta chain) was captured in a study of cytomegalovirus exposure and HLA in healthy donors. At the level of the study: One earlier analysis, a look at 150 million to 200 million T cells, found roughly 120 million unique TCR beta sequences.

The CDR3 covers 14 residues. V was clipped by 5 bases and J by 0 bases, with 10 bases between them. Germline values: CDR1 SGDLS, CDR2 YYNGEE. Study-level findings and limits: Productive rates of about 90% or about 30% were seen for most TCR beta V segments in an earlier analysis.

This clone was detected a few times. Its target is unknown. The PCR employed 60 Vbeta primers together with 13 Jbeta primers. TCRdb's table, derived via immunoSEQ multiplex PCR, lists solely in-frame clones and lacks some. The sample lists 90,000 to 120,000 clones, 74% seen once, with more than 2% in the top ten. The J gene is TRBJ2-3, the V gene TRBV9, with a tentative D call TRBD2 (6 bases). Sequenced sample: PBMCs. This TCR came from a man between 50 and 59 years old in good health and CMV-seropositive. The CDR3, as DNA: TGTGCCAGCAGGCAGGAGGGGAGCACAGATACGCAGTATTTT. Protein sequence: CASRQEGSTDTQYF.